These 9 T cell receptor beta chains originate from one sample sequenced in a study of shared clonotypes between healthy human individuals. Only in-frame clones appear in the TCRdb table, and some are missing; sequencing was by immunoSEQ multiplex PCR. Of approximately 2.5 million clones listed, 80% to 95% are singletons. The specimen was naive CD4+ T cells from PBMCs. The sample's subset: CD45RA+ positively selected. The receptors shown here come from a man aged 18 to 35 in good health. Some clones in this sample may be carry-over from other donors' samples.

The chain recombines TRBV5-1 with TRBJ2-3, with D uncertain. The ends were cut back, 4 bases at V and 5 bases at J, with 11 bases in the middle. The CDR3 covers 13 residues. Germline V lookup: CDR1 SGHRS, CDR2 YFSETQ. CDR3 in DNA: TGCGCCAGCAGCCAGGCGTCCGAAGATACGCAGTATTTT. Protein product: CASSQASEDTQYF. The full variable domain, rest sourced from reference TRBV5-1 and TRBJ2-3, is KAGVTQTPRYLIKTRGQQVTLSCSPISGHRSVSWYQQTPGQGLQFLFEYFSETQRNKGNFPGRFSGRQFSNSRSEMNVSTLELGDSALYLCASSQASEDTQYFGPGTRLTVL.

CDR3 region: CAVSPGQGLSSGYTF. As DNA, the CDR3 is TGTGCCGTCTCACCGGGGCAGGGACTTTCGTCTGGCTACACCTTC. The chain recombines TRBV10-3 with TRBJ1-2; possible D gene TRBD1, 5 bases. CDR1 and CDR2 (germline): ENHRY, SYGVKD. The CDR3 has 15 residues. Trimming removed 11 bases at V and 7 bases at J, with 26 bases between.

The CDR3 nucleotides read TGCGCCAGCAGCCGGACCCTAGCGGACCCCACAGATACGCAGTATTTT. Translating gives CASSRTLADPTDTQYF. The rearrangement links TRBV5-1 to TRBJ2-3; 7 positions match TRBD2. The CDR3 consists of 16 residues. CDR1 is SGHRS and CDR2 is YFSETQ in the germline V gene. The V and J ends lost 4 bases and 2 bases, in that order; junction bases with no gene match: 10.

The V call is TRBV5-1, the J call TRBJ1-5; D might be TRBD1 (5 bases). The germline V gene has CDR1 SGHRS and CDR2 YFSETQ. V was pared by 0 bases and J by 1 base, with 11 bases between. The CDR3 covers 16 residues. The CDR3 DNA sequence: TGCGCCAGCAGCTTGGGAGGGACGGGAAGCAATCAGCCCCAGCATTTT. Translated, it gives CASSLGGTGSNQPQHF.

V and J are TRBV7-9 and TRBJ1-2; TRBD1 agrees at 7 bases. Trimming cost V 5 bases and J 8 bases; bases outside gene matches: 11. The germline V gene has CDR1 SEHNR and CDR2 FQNEAQ (reference sequence). This CDR3 has 14 residues. The CDR3 protein is CASSPYRGVGGYTF. In nucleotides, the CDR3 is TGTGCCAGCAGCCCCTACAGGGGAGTAGGCGGCTACACCTTC.

J is TRBJ1-5 and V is TRBV4-1; D is possibly TRBD1 (5 bases). The CDR3 is 17 amino acids. Between the trimmed V and J ends, which lost 1 base and 3 bases, there was a span of 16 bases. The V gene's germline CDR1 is MGHRA and CDR2 YSYEKL. CDR3 loop: CASSQGEGRTHNQPQHF. The CDR3 bases are TGCGCCAGCAGCCAAGGCGAGGGGCGTACCCACAATCAGCCCCAGCATTTT.

This clone occurred once. The chain uses TRBV12-5 and TRBJ2-5; no clear D gene. Germline V gene data show CDR1 as LGHNT and CDR2 as FRNRAP. There are 12 residues in the CDR3. Trimming stripped 1 base from V and 3 bases from J, with 3 bases between. The CDR3 DNA follows: TGTGCTAGTGGTTTGGGGGAAGAGACCCAGTACTTC. Protein sequence: CASGLGEETQYF. The full variable domain, its missing parts supplied by reference TRBV12-5 and TRBJ2-5, is DARVTQTPRHKVTEMGQEVTMRCQPILGHNTVFWYRQTMMQGLELLAYFRNRAPLDDSGMPKDRFSAEMPDATLATLKIQPSEPRDSAVYFCASGLGEETQYFGPGTRLLVL.

The V and J genes are TRBV7-2 and TRBJ2-7; D is possibly TRBD2 (5 bases). V lost 2 bases, J lost 2 bases, and 10 bases lay in between. Germline CDR1 SGHTA, CDR2 FQGNSA. The CDR3 has 14 residues. CDR3 sequence: CASSLLAQTYEQYF. The CDR3 DNA reads as TGTGCCAGCAGCTTACTAGCCCAGACCTACGAGCAGTACTTC.

The CDR3 DNA is TGTGCCAGCAGTTTAGGTTCGGTTTCTAACTATGGCTACACCTTC. Protein sequence: CASSLGSVSNYGYTF. J is TRBJ1-2 and V is TRBV28; the D is unclear. V was trimmed by 2 bases and J by 0 bases, leaving 10 bases between them. The CDR3 consists of 15 residues. CDR1 is MDHEN, CDR2 SYDVKM, per germline.